The 10 T cell receptor beta chains below come from one sample, sequenced in a study of T cell responses to AZD1222 COVID-19 vaccine. Only in-frame clones appear in the TCRdb table, and some are missing; sequencing was by immunoSEQ multiplex PCR. Found here are around 99,000 clones, 91% of them singletons; the top ten hold less than 25%. The input for sequencing was peripheral blood, taken on day 0 of AZD1222 vaccination. Receptors were obtained from an adult in good health.

V and J are TRBV18 and TRBJ2-3; D is unclear. The CDR3 sequence is 14 residues long. CDR1 KGHSH and CDR2 LQKENI come from the germline V gene. The germline V and J ends were trimmed by 2 bases and 1 base, with 7 bases remaining between them. CDR3 sequence reads: CASSPNRGTDTQYF. The DNA for the CDR3 is TGTGCCAGCTCACCAAACAGAGGCACAGATACGCAGTATTTT.

The V call is TRBV7-9, the J call TRBJ1-2, with D hard to call. Trimming removed 5 bases from V and 6 bases from J, with 7 bases in between. CDR1 and CDR2 (germline): SEHNR, FQNEAQ (reference sequence). The CDR3 runs 11 residues. CDR3: CASSTDNGYTF. CDR3 DNA sequence: TGTGCCAGCAGCACAGATAATGGCTACACCTTC. The full variable domain, rest sourced from reference TRBV7-9 and TRBJ1-2, is DTGVSQNPRHKITKRGQNVTFRCDPISEHNRLYWYRQTLGQGPEFLTYFQNEAQLEKSRLLSDRFSAERPKGSFSTLEIQRTEQGDSAMYLCASSTDNGYTFGSGTRLTVV.

The V and J genes are TRBV11-2 and TRBJ1-2, with D perhaps TRBD1 (5 bases). V dropped 3 bases and J dropped 6 bases, with 11 bases sitting between them. The CDR3 contains 13 residues. Germline V gene data show CDR1 as SGHAT and CDR2 as FQNNGV. CDR3 protein: CASSFGGANGYTF. The CDR3, as DNA: TGTGCCAGCAGCTTCGGAGGGGCAAATGGCTACACCTTC. Supplemented by reference TRBV11-2 and TRBJ1-2, the full variable domain reads EAGVAQSPRYKIIEKRQSVAFWCNPISGHATLYWYQQILGQGPKLLIQFQNNGVVDDSQLPKDRFSAERLKGVDSTLKIQPAKLEDSAVYLCASSFGGANGYTFGSGTRLTVV.

The chain recombines TRBV4-1 with TRBJ2-7; 9 bases fit TRBD2. Germline V gene sequence: CDR1 MGHRA, CDR2 YSYEKL. This CDR3 has 13 residues. The junction had 3 bases not matched to a gene; V was cut back by 5 bases and J by 4 bases. CDR3 protein: CASSGGGVYEQYF. The CDR3 DNA follows: TGCGCCAGCAGCGGCGGGGGGGTATACGAGCAGTACTTC.

This chain joins TRBV7-9 and TRBJ1-1; unclear D gene. The CDR3 is 11 amino acids. Germline values: CDR1 SEHNR, CDR2 FQNEAQ (reference sequence). The V end was cut by 3 bases, the J end by 7 bases, with 6 bases between. DNA for the CDR3: TGTGCCAGCAGCTTCGATAATGAAGCTTTCTTT. The encoded protein is CASSFDNEAFF.

This clone was found a few times. The chain recombines TRBV20-1 with TRBJ2-7, with no clear D. Germline CDR1 DFQATT, CDR2 SNEGSKA (reference sequence). CDR3 length equals 11 residues. Between the trimmed V and J ends, which lost 3 bases and 1 base, there was a span of 4 bases. CDR3 in amino acids: CSARTSYEQYF. The CDR3 DNA reads as TGCAGTGCTAGGACATCCTACGAGCAGTACTTC.

The chain links TRBV7-8 to TRBJ2-2; 15 nucleotides align to TRBD2. Per germline, CDR1 SGHVS and CDR2 FQNEAQ. V lost 5 bases, J lost 5 bases, and 12 bases stayed unmatched. This CDR3 comprises 19 residues. CDR3 coding DNA: TGTGCCAGCAGCCCCGGACTAGCGGGGGGGCAAGGGTATACCGGGGAGCTGTTTTTT. Residues: CASSPGLAGGQGYTGELFF.

The chain joins TRBV3-1 (or the pseudogene TRBV3-2) to TRBJ2-1; no clear D. This CDR3 is built from 17 residues. Deletions cut 0 bases from V and 3 bases from J, with 15 bases between. Germline lookup yields CDR1 LGHDT and CDR2 YNNKEL (reference sequence). The CDR3 region is CASSQDPAPTNYNEQFF. The CDR3 DNA follows: TGTGCCAGCAGCCAAGATCCCGCCCCGACAAACTACAATGAGCAGTTCTTC.

The rearrangement joins TRBV6-5 to TRBJ1-6; tentatively, D is TRBD1 (6 bases). Trimming cost V 6 bases and J 10 bases, with 13 bases left between them. The CDR3 totals 13 residues. Germline loops: CDR1 MNHEY, CDR2 SVGAGI. The DNA of the CDR3 is TGTGCCAGCAGATATCGGGACATCTCACCCCTCCACTTT. Amino acids: CASRYRDISPLHF.

This chain uses TRBV18 with TRBJ2-7; maybe TRBD2 (6 bases). The CDR3 spans 12 residues. V was shortened by 3 bases and J by 3 bases, with 6 bases between the two germline ends. Germline-derived CDR1 and CDR2 are KGHSH and LQKENI. The CDR3 nucleotides read TGTGCCAGCTCACCGGGGGGCTACGAGCAGTACTTC. This codes for CASSPGGYEQYF.